This T cell receptor beta chain is from a study of shared clonotypes between healthy human individuals. Study-level points and caveats: Roughly 5% was the fraction of naive CD4 clonotypes found shared across several donors.

Produced via immunoSEQ multiplex PCR; TCRdb's table is partial and in-frame only. Of 2 million to 2.5 million clones listed, 90% to 95% are singletons. A word on this clone: Antigen specificity is unknown. Other DNA sequences in the sample encode the same CDR3.

The V gene's germline CDR1 is LGHNA and CDR2 YSLEER. The CDR3 has 14 amino acids. The ends were cut back, 0 bases at V and 5 bases at J, with 10 bases in the middle. The specimen sequenced was naive CD4+ T cells from PBMCs. As for subset: CD45RA+ positively selected. This clonotype originated in a man younger than 30 in good health. Some clones in this sample may be carry-over from other donors' samples. V and J are TRBV4-3 and TRBJ2-5, with D tentatively TRBD2 (6 bases). CDR3 bases: TGCGCCAGCAGCCAAGAGACTAGTAGGGAGACCCAGTACTTC. It translates to CASSQETSRETQYF.